This TCR beta chain was found in a study of T cells in women clearing cervical HPV infection. General observations from the study: T-cell numbers per sample were unknown and may explain richness differences.

Sequenced by immunoSEQ multiplex PCR; TCRdb stores in-frame clones only, minus some. This repertoire comprises 20,000 or so clones; its ten largest clones make up less than 15%. Concerning this clone itself: Its antigen is currently unknown.

The sequence was obtained from a woman between 18 and 75 years old with a cervical HPV16 infection that either progressed to CIN3+ or cleared (not recorded which). The sequenced sample consisted of blood buffy coat.

The CDR3 here is CASSQYSSGNTIYF. The CDR3 DNA, read in part, is TGCGCCAGCAGCCAATACTCGTCTGGAAACACC. The chain is built from TRBV4-1 and TRBJ1-3, with D hard to call. The read ends 3 residues early relative to the CDR3; the germline J gene fills the gap. This CDR3 is built from 14 residues. V shed 2 bases and J shed 1 base, with 6 bases lying between them. In germline, CDR1 is MGHRA, CDR2 YSYEKL.